This record looks at one T cell receptor beta chain sequence and its context. What it binds is not known. The sample belongs to a study of cytomegalovirus exposure and HLA in healthy donors. General study results and limits: Most TCRs appeared rarely, but some public TCRs recurred in many donors.

Germline V gene data show CDR1 as SGDLS and CDR2 as YYNGEE. The V and J ends lost 4 bases and 3 bases respectively, with 22 bases between them. CDR3 size: 17 residues. Method: immunoSEQ multiplex PCR; TCRdb's copy keeps in-frame clones and lacks some. This sample has about 170,000 clones; around nine tenths occur once, and the top ten carry less than 3.5%. V gene TRBV9 combines with J gene TRBJ1-2, with a weak D call TRBD1 (6 bases). The clonotype comes from a man younger than 30 in good health and CMV-seropositive. The sample comprised PBMCs. For the CDR3, the DNA is TGTGCCAGCAGCAGTCCCCTCACCAGGGGCGCTCACTATGGCTACACCTTC. Translated, it gives CASSSPLTRGAHYGYTF. The full variable domain, in which reference TRBV9 and TRBJ1-2 provide the parts outside the CDR3, is DSGVTQTPKHLITATGQRVTLRCSPRSGDLSVYWYQQSLDQGLQFLIQYYNGEERAKGNILERFSAQQFPDLHSELNLSSLELGDSALYFCASSSPLTRGAHYGYTFGSGTRLTVV.